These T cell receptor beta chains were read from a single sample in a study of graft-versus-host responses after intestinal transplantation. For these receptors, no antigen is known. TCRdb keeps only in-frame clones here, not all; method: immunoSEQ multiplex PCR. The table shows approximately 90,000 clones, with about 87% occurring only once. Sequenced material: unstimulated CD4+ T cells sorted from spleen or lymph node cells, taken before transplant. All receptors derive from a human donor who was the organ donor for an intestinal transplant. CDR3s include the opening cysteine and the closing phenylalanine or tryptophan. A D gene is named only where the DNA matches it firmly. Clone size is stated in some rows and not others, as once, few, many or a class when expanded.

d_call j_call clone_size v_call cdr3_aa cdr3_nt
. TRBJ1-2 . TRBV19 CASERERVGGYTF TGTGCCAGTGAGAGGGAAAGGGTCGGTGGCTACACCTTC
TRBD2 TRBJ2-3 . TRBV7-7 CASSPGTSGASGTDTQYF TGTGCTAGCAGCCCGGGGACTAGCGGGGCGAGTGGGACAGATACGCAGTATTTT
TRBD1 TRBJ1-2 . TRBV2 CASSRTFTDREYGYTF TGTGCCAGCAGCAGAACTTTTACGGACAGGGAGTATGGCTACACCTTC
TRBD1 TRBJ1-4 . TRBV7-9 CASSSGTVLNEKLFF TGTGCCAGCAGCTCGGGGACAGTCCTTAATGAAAAACTGTTTTTT
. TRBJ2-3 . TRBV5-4 CASSLGGNPSTDTQYF TGTGCCAGCAGCTTGGGCGGGAACCCTAGCACAGATACGCAGTATTTT
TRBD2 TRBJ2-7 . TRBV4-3 CASSRYLTSDEQYF TGCGCCAGCAGCCGATATTTGACTAGCGACGAGCAGTACTTC
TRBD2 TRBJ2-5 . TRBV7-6 CASSLRASGRETQYF TGTGCCAGCAGCTTAAGGGCTAGCGGGAGGGAGACCCAGTACTTC
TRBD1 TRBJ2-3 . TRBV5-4 CASSVGQVEADTQYF TGTGCCAGCAGCGTGGGACAGGTGGAGGCAGATACGCAGTATTTT
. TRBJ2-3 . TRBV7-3 CASSSSGTDTQYF TGTGCCAGCAGCTCTAGCGGCACAGATACGCAGTATTTT
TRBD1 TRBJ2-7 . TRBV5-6 CASSRPGTGSYEQYF TGTGCCAGCAGCCGACCGGGGACAGGGTCCTACGAGCAGTACTTC
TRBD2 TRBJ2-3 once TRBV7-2 CASSFRTSGTDTQYF TGTGCCAGCAGCTTCAGGACTAGCGGCACAGATACGCAGTATTTT
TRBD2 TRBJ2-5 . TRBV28 CASSHSGLAGETQYF TGTGCCAGCTCCCACTCGGGACTAGCGGGAGAGACCCAGTACTTC
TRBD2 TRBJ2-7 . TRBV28 CASRGGSSGSYEQYF TGTGCCAGCAGGGGGGGGTCTAGCGGGAGTTACGAGCAGTACTTC
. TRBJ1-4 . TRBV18 CASSPPLGDEKLFF TGTGCCAGCTCACCACCGTTAGGGGATGAAAAACTGTTTTTT
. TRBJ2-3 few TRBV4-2 CASSRSQGGLIADTQYF TGTGCCAGCAGCCGATCCCAGGGAGGATTAATAGCAGATACGCAGTATTTT
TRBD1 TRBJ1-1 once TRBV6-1 CASSEPGTGNTEAFF TGTGCCAGCAGTGAGCCCGGGACAGGTAACACTGAAGCTTTCTTT
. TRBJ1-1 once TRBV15 CATSKGRLTEAFF TGTGCCACCAGCAAGGGGCGGCTCACTGAAGCTTTCTTT
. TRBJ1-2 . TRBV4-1 CASSPPGGQFHYGYTF TGCGCCAGCAGCCCTCCCGGGGGGCAGTTCCACTATGGCTACACCTTC
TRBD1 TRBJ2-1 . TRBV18 CASSPFPDRGWVNEQFF TGTGCCAGCTCACCGTTCCCGGACAGGGGATGGGTCAATGAGCAGTTCTTC
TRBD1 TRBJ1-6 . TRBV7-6 CASSPQGAGYNSPLHF TGTGCCAGCAGCCCACAGGGGGCCGGCTATAATTCACCCCTCCACTTT
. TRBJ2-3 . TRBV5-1 CASSLAPSRYTDTQYF TGCGCCAGCAGCTTGGCCCCTAGCAGATACACAGATACGCAGTATTTT
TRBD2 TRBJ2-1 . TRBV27 CASKAGGPDEQFF TGTGCCAGCAAGGCGGGGGGGCCCGATGAGCAGTTCTTC
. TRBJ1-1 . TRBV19 CASTHLGEGTEAFF TGTGCCAGTACCCATTTAGGGGAAGGCACTGAAGCTTTCTTT